The 25 T cell receptor beta chains below all came from one sample that was sequenced in a study of blood T cells in healthy people across ages. For the second PCR, which ran for roughly 7 to 11 cycles, a sample-barcoded 5' primer and a J-beta primer mix were used. TCRdb re-called the 5' RACE reads with MiXCR, one entry per CDR3 protein. This table has about 1.4 million distinct CDR3 sequences, around 59% appearing once. The sample was blood. The source is a man between 18 and 35 years old in good health.

V gene TRBV27 combines with J gene TRBJ2-7; 9 bases map to TRBD2. This CDR3 spans 13 amino acids. Germline-derived CDR1 and CDR2 are MNHEY and SMNVEV (reference sequence). The trim removed 5 bases at V and 3 bases at J, leaving 2 bases unmatched. CDR3 sequence: CASSRAGGYEQYF. In nucleotides, the CDR3 is TGTGCCAGCAGTCGAGCGGGAGGCTACGAGCAGTACTTC.

The V and J genes are TRBV6-4 and TRBJ2-4; D possibly matches TRBD1 or TRBD2 (5 bases each). Between the trimmed V and J ends, which lost 4 bases and 3 bases, there was a span of 10 bases. Germline CDR1 is MRHNA and CDR2 is SNTAGT. The CDR3 consists of 14 residues. Written as DNA, the CDR3 is TGTGCCAGCAGTGTGGGACCCAACAAAAACATTCAGTACTTC. Its protein product is CASSVGPNKNIQYF.

This clonotype was picked up one time. The chain couples TRBV3-1 to TRBJ1-2; D unresolved. Deletions cut 1 base from V and 0 bases from J, with 12 bases between. The CDR3 consists of 16 residues. Looked up from germline, CDR1 is LGHDT and CDR2 is YNNKEL (reference sequence). The DNA for the CDR3 is TGTGCCAGCAGCCAAGCTCCAGGATCAGCTAACTATGGCTACACCTTC. Amino acids: CASSQAPGSANYGYTF.

This sequence joins TRBV7-2 and TRBJ2-3, with 8 bases lining up with TRBD2. The CDR3 contains 16 residues. Trimming at V came to 0 bases and at J to 2 bases, leaving 4 bases not matched to a gene. The germline V gene encodes CDR1 SGHTA and CDR2 FQGNSA. The CDR3 DNA reads TGTGCCAGCAGCTTAGCTAGCGGGGCGACCACAGATACGCAGTATTTT. Translation gives CASSLASGATTDTQYF.

This clonotype occurred a few times. This sequence joins TRBV6-5 and TRBJ2-4; D is tentatively TRBD1 or TRBD2 (5 bases each). The end of the DNA is better explained by TRBJ2-5, so the J call may be wrong. Germline CDR1 is MNHEY and CDR2 is SVGAGI. This CDR3 is 14 amino acids long. The CDR3 DNA follows: TGTGCCAGCAGTTATCCCGGGGCCCAAGAGACCCAGTACTTC. It specifies CASSYPGAQETQYF.

This clonotype was recorded at least ten times. The chain couples TRBV20-1 to TRBJ2-5; 12 positions match TRBD2. Germline CDR1 and CDR2: DFQATT and SNEGSKA (reference sequence). Unmatched junction bases numbered 13, after V lost 6 bases and J lost 2 bases. The CDR3 contains 17 residues. CDR3 sequence: CSARGASGGALQETQYF. DNA for the CDR3: TGCAGTGCCAGGGGGGCTAGCGGGGGGGCGTTGCAAGAGACCCAGTACTTC.

The chain couples TRBV27 to TRBJ2-5; D possibly uses TRBD1 or TRBD2 (5 bases each). The CDR3 covers 14 residues. Looked up from germline, CDR1 is MNHEY and CDR2 is SMNVEV (reference sequence). Trimming cost V 3 bases and J 5 bases, with 13 bases left between them. The CDR3 sequence: CASSLGTDGETQYF. CDR3 DNA sequence: TGTGCCAGCAGTTTGGGGACCGACGGGGAGACCCAGTACTTC.

In this sample, this clonotype turned up a few times. V gene TRBV12-3 or TRBV12-4 combines with J gene TRBJ2-1; a weak D match, TRBD1 (6 bases). This CDR3 is 15 amino acids long. V lost 6 bases and J lost 0, with 12 bases in between. CDR3 DNA: TGTGCCAGCAGCTTCCAGGGGCTCTCCTACAATGAGCAGTTCTTC. This sequence encodes CASSFQGLSYNEQFF.

In its sample, this clonotype was seen a few times. The chain has TRBV29-1 and TRBJ2-7, with D possibly matching TRBD1 (5 bases). V was trimmed by 2 bases and J by 2 bases, leaving 10 bases between them. Germline values: CDR1 SQVTM, CDR2 ANQGSEA. The CDR3 loop spans 13 amino acids. In nucleotides, the CDR3 is TGCAGCGTTGAACAGGGTTTCACCTACGAGCAGTACTTC. Its protein product is CSVEQGFTYEQYF.

The V and J genes are TRBV29-1 and TRBJ2-1; 9 nucleotides agree with TRBD2. V was pared by 3 bases and J by 8 bases, with 11 bases of the junction left unmatched. The CDR3 covers 15 residues. Germline CDR1 reads SQVTM; CDR2 reads ANQGSEA. CDR3 in amino acids: CSVDFTSGPLDEQFF. In DNA form, the CDR3 reads TGCAGCGTTGATTTTACTAGCGGGCCTTTGGATGAGCAGTTCTTC.

This sequence joins TRBV5-1 and TRBJ2-1, with 7 bases identical to TRBD1. The J segment lost 12 bases and the V segment lost 6 bases, leaving 18 bases of the junction unmatched. The CDR3 totals 15 residues. CDR1 and CDR2 from the germline V gene are SGHRS and YFSETQ. The chain's CDR3 is CASTSNRGAMRGQFF. The CDR3 bases are TGCGCCAGCACCTCCAACAGGGGAGCAATGAGGGGGCAGTTCTTC.

V gene TRBV29-1 combines with J gene TRBJ2-7; no reliable D call. The CDR3 sequence is 8 residues long. CDR1 SQVTM and CDR2 ANQGSEA come from the germline V gene. The V end was cut by 8 bases, the J end by 9 bases, with 8 bases between. CDR3 bases: TGCAGCCCGTGGGGGCAGTACTTC. Protein: CSPWGQYF.

This clonotype was seen more than once but under ten times. In DNA form, the CDR3 reads TGCAGTGCTTACTTCAGGGGTTACGAGCAGTACTTC. Translated, it gives CSAYFRGYEQYF. The V and J genes are TRBV20-1 and TRBJ2-7; D possibly corresponds to TRBD1 (6 bases). The germline V gene has CDR1 DFQATT and CDR2 SNEGSKA (reference sequence). The CDR3 totals 12 residues. Trimming removed 5 bases at V and 4 bases at J, with 12 bases between.

In its sample, this clonotype was seen a few times. V usage is TRBV7-9 and J usage is TRBJ2-1; 8 bases match TRBD1. Trimming took 7 bases from V and 2 from J; bases not matched to a gene: 4. The CDR3 covers 14 residues. CDR1 is SEHNR, CDR2 FQNEAQ, per germline (reference sequence). The chain's CDR3 is CASTLDRAYNEQFF. In nucleotides, the CDR3 is TGTGCCAGCACCCTGGACAGGGCCTACAATGAGCAGTTCTTC.

The J gene is TRBJ1-1, the V gene TRBV5-1, with D tentatively TRBD1 (6 bases). CDR3 length: 15 residues. V shed 4 bases and J shed 0 bases, with 13 bases lying between them. Germline assignment: CDR1 SGHRS and CDR2 YFSETQ. The CDR3 protein is CASSLTGTMNTEAFF. The CDR3 DNA reads as TGCGCCAGCAGCCTGACAGGCACCATGAACACTGAAGCTTTCTTT.

This clonotype turned up a few times. This chain links TRBV2 with TRBJ1-2; D is ambiguous. The V gene lost 9 bases and the J gene lost 10 bases, with 21 bases spanning the gap. CDR3 length: 13 residues. The germline gives CDR1 SNHLY, CDR2 FYNNEI. Written as DNA, the CDR3 is TGTGCCAGTAAGAGAAGGCAGCAGGAGCTCTACACCTTC. It yields the protein CASKRRQQELYTF.

The rearrangement uses TRBV20-1 and TRBJ2-2; TRBD2 aligns across 15 bases. Germline V CDR1 and CDR2: DFQATT, SNEGSKA (reference sequence). This CDR3 is built from 20 residues. The J segment lost 2 bases and the V segment lost 0 bases, leaving 10 bases of the junction unmatched. This chain's CDR3 is CSARDWRTSGGAGNTGELFF. The CDR3 DNA reads TGCAGTGCTAGAGATTGGAGGACTAGCGGGGGGGCCGGTAACACCGGGGAGCTGTTTTTT.

A few counts support this clonotype. The V and J genes are TRBV20-1 and TRBJ2-1; no clear D gene. Between the trimmed V and J ends, which lost 3 bases and 5 bases, there was a span of 14 bases. The CDR3 has 14 residues. Germline V gene sequence: CDR1 DFQATT, CDR2 SNEGSKA (reference sequence). The CDR3: CSASLAAIDNEQFF. In nucleotides, the CDR3 is TGCAGTGCTAGTCTGGCGGCTATAGACAATGAGCAGTTCTTC.

The genes are TRBV4-1 and TRBJ2-1; weak D call: TRBD1 (6 bases). Trimming removed 1 base at V and 2 bases at J, with 9 bases between. CDR1 is MGHRA and CDR2 is YSYEKL in the germline V gene. This CDR3 contains 15 residues. The CDR3 spells CASSQVGQTYNEQFF. The CDR3 region has the DNA TGCGCCAGCAGCCAAGTTGGACAGACCTACAATGAGCAGTTCTTC.

The chain has TRBV7-9 and TRBJ1-2; the match to TRBD1 covers 7 bases. The length of the CDR3 is 15 residues. Losses at the gene ends were 4 bases for V and 2 bases for J; bases not matched to a gene: 7. Per the germline V gene, CDR1 is SEHNR and CDR2 is FQNEAQ (reference sequence). The CDR3 spells CASSSPPGGNYGYTF. The CDR3 DNA sequence: TGTGCCAGCAGCTCCCCCCCAGGGGGGAACTATGGCTACACCTTC.

This rearrangement joins TRBV7-2 to TRBJ1-2; D unclear. Germline assignment: CDR1 SGHTA and CDR2 FQGNSA. This CDR3 has 13 amino acids. Trimming shortened V by 5 bases and J by 4 bases, and 11 bases separated the two germline ends. As DNA, the CDR3 is TGTGCCAGCAGCGTTGGCAACACCTATGGCTACACCTTC. Amino acids: CASSVGNTYGYTF.

This clonotype was detected a few times. The chain joins TRBV7-2 to TRBJ2-3; no definite D call. CDR1 SGHTA and CDR2 FQGNSA come from the germline V gene. Trimming pared 1 base from V and 6 bases from J, leaving 11 bases between. The CDR3 spans 14 residues. CDR3 residues: CASSLGFESDTQYF. The CDR3 nucleotides read TGTGCCAGCAGCTTAGGGTTTGAGTCTGATACGCAGTATTTT.

This clonotype has more than one count but fewer than ten. This sequence joins TRBV6-6 and TRBJ2-1, with D perhaps TRBD1 (6 bases). This CDR3 region has 16 residues. Germline CDR1 MNHNY, CDR2 SVGAGI (reference sequence). The V end was cut by 5 bases, the J end by 4 bases, with 18 bases between. CDR3 region: CASSIVVSGEYNEQFF. In DNA form, the CDR3 reads TGTGCCAGCAGTATCGTCGTTTCAGGGGAATACAATGAGCAGTTCTTC.

The chain joins TRBV3-1 to TRBJ2-1; possibly TRBD1 for D (6 bases). The end of the DNA fits TRBJ2-7 better, so the J call may be wrong. The CDR3 loop spans 14 amino acids. In germline, CDR1 is LGHDT, CDR2 YNNKEL (reference sequence). CDR3 residues: CASSPGDAFWEQYF. CDR3 nucleotides: TGTGCCAGCAGCCCAGGGGATGCCTTCTGGGAGCAGTACTTC.

This clonotype turned up a few times. The gene calls are TRBV7-2 and TRBJ2-3; 13 bases map to TRBD2. The CDR3 is 16 amino acids. V lost 0 bases, J lost 4 bases, and 1 base stayed unmatched. Germline V gene sequence: CDR1 SGHTA, CDR2 FQGNSA. In DNA form, the CDR3 reads TGTGCCAGCAGCTTAGCGGGACTAGCGGGATCAGATACGCAGTATTTT. This encodes CASSLAGLAGSDTQYF.